The rows below give T cell receptor beta chains drawn from one sample of a study of blood T cell repertoires in COVID-19. Sequencing used immunoSEQ multiplex PCR; TCRdb keeps in-frame clones, though not all of them. The sample has more than 45,000 clones, about nine tenths seen once; the top ten hold just over 5%. Material: peripheral blood. Receptors originate from a man aged 65-85 years with acute or convalescent COVID-19. Each CDR3 is given without its conserved first and last residue. Each record gives: J gene, V gene, CDR3 length, clone size, CDR3 protein. The size field is filled for only some rows; it gives once, few, many or a size class.

TRBJ2-2,TRBV4-2,13,-,ASSLYGRGTGELF
TRBJ2-1,TRBV6-6,15,-,ASSPLAGGSSYNEQF
TRBJ2-5,TRBV7-2,14,-,ASSPRPPGTGETQY
TRBJ1-5,TRBV7-2,12,-,ASSPNRGSEPQH
TRBJ2-7,TRBV6-5,12,-,ASSRPDRGYEQY
TRBJ1-2,TRBV2,12,-,ASSPTGGYYGYT
TRBJ1-5,TRBV6-6,13,-,ASSRRGQGNQPQH
TRBJ1-5,TRBV4-3,12,once,ASSQRTGDQPQH
TRBJ2-3,TRBV4-2,15,-,ASSQQQESIGTDTQY
TRBJ2-2,TRBV14,14,-,ASSQAPGIFTGELF
TRBJ1-5,TRBV6-6,12,-,ASSYSGQNQPQH
TRBJ2-1,TRBV29-1,11,-,SVHRGGATKQF
TRBJ1-1,TRBV4-3,16,-,ASRRQLGQGVGNTEAF
TRBJ2-1,TRBV7-9,9,-,ASRGSGEQF
TRBJ2-5,TRBV2,13,-,ASRGGLAVLETQY
TRBJ2-5,TRBV18,12,-,ASSWRQGGETQY
TRBJ2-6,TRBV14,15,-,ASSQDRRSSGANVLT
TRBJ1-1,TRBV18,11,-,ASSPSSRTEAF
TRBJ1-2,TRBV6-5,13,once,ASSHRPTGSFGYT
TRBJ2-2,TRBV11-2,13,-,ASSSSGAGTGELF
TRBJ2-7,TRBV7-3,11,-,ASSPRQGNEQY
TRBJ2-2,TRBV9,13,-,ASSATPRGTGELF
TRBJ1-1,TRBV6-5,10,-,ASRDQGPGAF
TRBJ1-2,TRBV5-6,12,-,ASSLTGANYGYT
TRBJ1-1,TRBV4-1,11,once,ASSLSVSTEAF
TRBJ1-1,TRBV6-5,13,-,ASSYGGTMNTEAF
TRBJ2-2,TRBV9,13,-,ASGSGGLDTGELF
TRBJ1-1,TRBV5-6,11,few,ASSSQGVTEAF
TRBJ1-5,TRBV3-1/TRBV3-2,13,-,ASSPMRGNNQPQH
TRBJ1-3,TRBV7-9,12,-,ASSQGTSGNTIY
TRBJ1-4,TRBV3-1/TRBV3-2,13,-,ASSQEQGAGEKLF
TRBJ2-3,TRBV5-4,11,-,ASSLPRGGTQY
TRBJ2-5,TRBV12-3/TRBV12-4,9,-,ASSLGGGQY
TRBJ1-5,TRBV19,13,-,ASSITSGGNQPQH
TRBJ1-2,TRBV19,12,-,ASSNDRVGYGYT
TRBJ2-5,TRBV7-2,13,-,ASSLSSGGQVTQY
TRBJ1-2,TRBV4-2,12,-,ASSQGGQPYGYT